In its sample, the clone carrying this T cell receptor beta chain was seen once. This sample is part of a study of blood T cell repertoires in COVID-19. Study-level background: The study drew acute and convalescent COVID-19 samples from the United States, Italy and Spain. PBMCs, B-cell-depleted T cells, or T cells provided the cDNA or gDNA that made up the material.

Trimming took 1 base from V and 6 from J; bases not matched to a gene: 12. The CDR3 contains 15 residues. From germline, CDR1 is GTSNPN and CDR2 SVGIG (reference sequence). Original processing methods: Estimated nucleated cell counts came from reference gene primer amplification. Only in-frame clones appear in the TCRdb table, and some are missing; sequencing was by immunoSEQ multiplex PCR. D and trimming come from the DNA, and the V and J calls and clone size come from that table. The table lists roughly 30,000 clones, about 85% of them singletons. The specimen was peripheral blood. The rearrangement joins TRBV30 to TRBJ2-7; 7 positions agree with TRBD2. The sequence was obtained from a human donor with acute or convalescent COVID-19. The donor label of this sample is uncertain. CDR3 residues: CAWSGGGSLASEQYF. The CDR3 region has the DNA TGTGCCTGGAGTGGGGGAGGGAGCTTGGCCTCCGAGCAGTACTTC.